The present entry profiles one TCR beta chain with its context. Repertoires were generated with immunoSEQ multiplex PCR, while TCRdb's copy carries only in-frame clones and drops some. The sample holds just over 350,000 clones; approximately 85% are singletons and the top ten take around 3.3%. From germline, CDR1 is SGHRS and CDR2 YFSETQ. The CDR3 totals 14 residues. The V and J ends lost 0 bases and 4 bases, in that order; junction bases with no gene match: 4. The data stem from a study of Ad26.COV2.S vaccination and SARS-CoV-2 variants. Specified treatment: roughly 20 received Ad26.COV2.S at low or high dose, single or two shots; about 5 received placebo; per-sample allocation not given. Samples came from day 63 after the first vaccine or placebo injection.

This receptor was obtained from a person between 18 and 65 years old who received the Ad26.COV2.S COVID-19 vaccine or a placebo. The chain is built from TRBV5-1 and TRBJ2-7, with TRBD1 matching over 7 bases. Material: peripheral blood, obtained in a trial of Ad26.COV2.S vaccine versus placebo. The CDR3 sequence: CASSLVGGGYEQYF. The DNA for the CDR3 is TGCGCCAGCAGCTTGGTAGGGGGCGGGTACGAGCAGTACTTC.